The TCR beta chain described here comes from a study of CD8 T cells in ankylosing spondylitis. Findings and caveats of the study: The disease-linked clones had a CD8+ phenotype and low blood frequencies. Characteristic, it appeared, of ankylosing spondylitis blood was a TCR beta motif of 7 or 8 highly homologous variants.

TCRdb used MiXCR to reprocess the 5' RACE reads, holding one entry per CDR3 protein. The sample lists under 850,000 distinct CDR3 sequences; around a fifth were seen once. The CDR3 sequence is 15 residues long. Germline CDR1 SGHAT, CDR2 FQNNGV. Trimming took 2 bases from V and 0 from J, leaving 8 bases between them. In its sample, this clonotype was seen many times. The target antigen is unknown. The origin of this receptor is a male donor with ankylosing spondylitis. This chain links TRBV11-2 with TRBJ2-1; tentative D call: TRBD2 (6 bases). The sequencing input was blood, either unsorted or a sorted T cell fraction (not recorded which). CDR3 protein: CASSLTRGSYNEQFF. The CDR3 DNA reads TGTGCCAGCAGCTTAACGCGGGGCTCCTACAATGAGCAGTTCTTC.